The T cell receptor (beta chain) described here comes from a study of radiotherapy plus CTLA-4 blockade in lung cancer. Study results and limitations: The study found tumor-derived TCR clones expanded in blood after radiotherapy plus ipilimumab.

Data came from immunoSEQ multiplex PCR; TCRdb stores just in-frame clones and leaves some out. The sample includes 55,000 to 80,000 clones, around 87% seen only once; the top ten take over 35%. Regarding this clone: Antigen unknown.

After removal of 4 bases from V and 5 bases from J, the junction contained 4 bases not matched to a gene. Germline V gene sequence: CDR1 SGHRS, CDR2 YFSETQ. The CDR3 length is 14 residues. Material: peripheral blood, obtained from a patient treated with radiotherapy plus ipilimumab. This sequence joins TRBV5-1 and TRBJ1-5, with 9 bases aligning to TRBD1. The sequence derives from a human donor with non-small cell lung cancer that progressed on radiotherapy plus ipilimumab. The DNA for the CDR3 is TGCGCCAGCAGCACGGGACAGGGAGATCAGCCCCAGCATTTT. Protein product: CASSTGQGDQPQHF.